The 29 T cell receptor beta chains reported below all come from one sample, sequenced in a study of yellow fever vaccine responses in identical twins. In TCRdb, the RT-PCR reads were re-called with MiXCR into one record per CDR3 protein. The data show over 10,000 distinct CDR3 sequences, approximately 84% seen once. Sequenced material: T cells from blood (PBMCs), unsorted or a sorted subset (not recorded which), taken before or after yellow fever vaccination (not recorded which). The receptors were sampled from a woman between 18 and 29 years old who received the yellow fever vaccine.

J is TRBJ2-7 and V is TRBV7-3, with 7 bases lining up with TRBD1. Germline V lookup: CDR1 SGHTA, CDR2 FQGTGA. This CDR3 has 15 amino acids. J gave up 2 bases and V 5 bases, and 9 bases lay outside the gene matches. CDR3 amino acids: CASSLNRGDPYEQYF. The CDR3 DNA sequence: TGTGCCAGCAGCCTTAACAGGGGCGACCCCTACGAGCAGTACTTC.

This clonotype was recorded once. This chain uses TRBV2 with TRBJ2-7; 10 bases line up with TRBD1. The V gene's germline CDR1 is SNHLY and CDR2 FYNNEI. This CDR3 has 14 amino acids. The J segment lost 5 bases and the V segment lost 4 bases, leaving 5 bases of the junction unmatched. CDR3 loop: CASSGQGARDEQYF. In nucleotides, the CDR3 is TGTGCCAGCAGTGGACAGGGGGCGCGGGACGAGCAGTACTTC.

The genes are TRBV6-1 and TRBJ1-1; no reliable D call. The V and J ends lost 5 bases and 3 bases respectively, with 25 bases between them. Germline V gives CDR1 MNHNS, CDR2 SASEGT. This CDR3 has 18 amino acids. The DNA of the CDR3 is TGTGCCAGCAGTCGGGATATTCGGGAGGGAAGAGAGGACACTGAAGCTTTCTTT. This gives the protein CASSRDIREGREDTEAFF.

This chain uses TRBV4-3 with TRBJ2-1, with D uncertain. The CDR3 has 16 amino acids. Germline V gives CDR1 LGHNA, CDR2 YSLEER. V gave up 0 bases and J gave up 1 base, with 10 bases separating them. In DNA, the CDR3 is TGCGCCAGCAGCCAAGATCAAGGAGCATCCTACAATGAGCAGTTCTTC. This translates into CASSQDQGASYNEQFF.

V and J are TRBV12-3 or TRBV12-4 and TRBJ2-7; a possible D gene is TRBD1 (6 bases). The V and J ends lost 3 bases and 4 bases respectively, with 10 bases between them. CDR3 length: 13 residues. CDR3 nucleotide sequence: TGTGCCAGCAGTTTGAACAGGGAATACGAGCAGTACTTC. Translation gives CASSLNREYEQYF.

The V and J genes are TRBV29-1 and TRBJ1-1, with 8 positions matching TRBD1. CDR3 length: 14 residues. Per germline, CDR1 SQVTM and CDR2 ANQGSEA. V gave up 4 bases and J gave up 3 bases; unmatched junction bases: 7. The CDR3 DNA follows: TGCAGCGTTGTCGGCAGGGGGCTGGACACTGAAGCTTTCTTT. Protein sequence: CSVVGRGLDTEAFF. The entire variable domain, with the rest obtained from reference TRBV29-1 and TRBJ1-1, is as follows: SAVISQKPSRDICQRGTSLTIQCQVDSQVTMMFWYRQQPGQSLTLIATANQGSEATYESGFVIDKFPISRPNLTFSTLTVSNMSPEDSSIYLCSVVGRGLDTEAFFGQGTRLTVV.

The chain is built from TRBV4-2 and TRBJ2-5; D is unclear. CDR1 and CDR2 from the germline V gene are LGHNA and YNFKEQ. V gave up 0 bases and J gave up 7 bases, with 9 bases separating them. This CDR3 is 13 amino acids long. Here the CDR3 reads CASSQDLKGTQYF. CDR3 DNA sequence: TGTGCCAGCAGCCAAGATCTGAAGGGGACCCAGTACTTC.

The rearrangement joins TRBV12-3 or TRBV12-4 to TRBJ2-7, with D possibly TRBD1 on 5 matching bases. V lost 3 bases and J lost 1, with 7 bases in between. CDR3 length: 13 residues. Here the CDR3 reads CASSFTGSYEQYF. The CDR3 nucleotides are TGTGCCAGCAGTTTTACAGGTTCCTACGAGCAGTACTTC.

The chain is built from TRBV2 and TRBJ2-1; D remains unclear. Trimming took off 7 bases at V and 9 bases at J, with 10 bases between the two ends. Germline values: CDR1 SNHLY, CDR2 FYNNEI. The CDR3 loop spans 11 amino acids. The CDR3 sequence is CASTLNTEQFF. CDR3 nucleotides: TGTGCCAGCACCTTGAATACTGAGCAGTTCTTC.

This clonotype turned up a few times. The DNA for the CDR3 is TGCGCCAGCAGCCAGACCGGGACTGGTCTCTCTGAGCAGTTCTTC. As protein: CASSQTGTGLSEQFF. The chain uses TRBV4-1 and TRBJ2-1, with D tentatively TRBD2 (6 bases). Trimming took 3 bases from V and 9 from J, leaving 18 bases between them. This CDR3 contains 15 residues. In germline, CDR1 is MGHRA, CDR2 YSYEKL.

The chain carries TRBV15 and TRBJ2-1, with a weak D call TRBD2 (6 bases). The V end lost 0 bases, the J end lost 3 bases, and 15 bases lay between the germline ends. From germline, CDR1 is LNHNV and CDR2 YYDKDF (reference sequence). The CDR3 consists of 17 residues. CDR3 sequence reads: CATSRDLGTRNYNEQFF. For the CDR3, the DNA is TGTGCCACCAGCAGAGATCTGGGGACTCGAAACTACAATGAGCAGTTCTTC.

The chain recombines TRBV2 with TRBJ1-2; TRBD1 matches 7 bases. The length of the CDR3 is 12 residues. V was pared by 6 bases and J by 4 bases, with 2 bases of the junction left unmatched. Looked up from germline, CDR1 is SNHLY and CDR2 is FYNNEI. CDR3 in amino acids: CASRDRTYGYTF. CDR3 in DNA: TGTGCCAGCAGGGACAGGACCTATGGCTACACCTTC.

This clonotype has only one observation. The gene calls are TRBV28 and TRBJ2-1; the match to TRBD1 covers 9 bases. Losses at the gene ends were 6 bases for V and 2 bases for J; bases not matched to a gene: 8. Germline V CDR1 and CDR2: MDHEN, SYDVKM. CDR3 length equals 16 residues. The CDR3 region is CASRHTDRGAYNEQFF. For the CDR3, the DNA is TGTGCCAGCAGACATACGGACAGGGGAGCCTACAATGAGCAGTTCTTC.

This chain links TRBV5-1 with TRBJ2-3; D unresolved. Trimming removed 2 bases at V and 0 bases at J, with 7 bases between. Germline V gene lookup returns CDR1 SGHRS and CDR2 YFSETQ. The CDR3 sequence is 14 residues long. For the CDR3, the DNA is TGCGCCAGCAGCTTAGAGTATAGCACAGATACGCAGTATTTT. Its protein is CASSLEYSTDTQYF.

This clonotype was counted a few times. This rearrangement joins TRBV29-1 to TRBJ2-7; TRBD2 matches at 7 bases. Germline V gene data show CDR1 as SQVTM and CDR2 as ANQGSEA. With 4 bases clipped from V and 5 bases from J, the junction kept 8 bases outside the gene matches. The CDR3 consists of 13 residues. CDR3 amino acids: CSVGPYGGNEQYF. CDR3 coding DNA: TGCAGCGTTGGCCCTTACGGGGGGAACGAGCAGTACTTC.

The chain carries TRBV4-2 and TRBJ2-1, with a tentative D call TRBD1 (5 bases). V was cut by 4 bases and J by 0 bases, with 10 bases left in between. Germline loops: CDR1 LGHNA, CDR2 YNFKEQ. CDR3 size: 15 residues. The CDR3 DNA follows: TGTGCCAGCAGCCCGACAGATTCCTCCTACAATGAGCAGTTCTTC. The encoded protein is CASSPTDSSYNEQFF.

This chain joins TRBV7-3 and TRBJ2-5; no clear D gene. The length of the CDR3 is 12 residues. The germline V gene encodes CDR1 SGHTA and CDR2 FQGTGA. V was clipped by 4 bases and J by 7 bases, with 10 bases between them. CDR3: CASSSNSGTQYF. The CDR3 bases are TGTGCCAGCAGCTCCAACTCTGGGACCCAGTACTTC.

V usage is TRBV6-2 or TRBV6-3 and J usage is TRBJ2-7, with D possibly matching TRBD1 (5 bases). Germline-derived CDR1 and CDR2 are MNHEY and SVGEGT. The CDR3 runs 15 residues. Trimming stripped 0 bases from V and 6 bases from J, with 15 bases between. Here the CDR3 DNA reads TGTGCCAGCAGTTACTCAGGCGACAGCCTGGGCGAGCAGTACTTC. Protein sequence: CASSYSGDSLGEQYF.

The chain joins TRBV19 to TRBJ2-2, with D possibly TRBD1 on 6 matching bases. This CDR3 contains 15 residues. The germline V gene has CDR1 LNHDA and CDR2 SQIVND (reference sequence). Trimming left V 3 bases short and J 4 bases short, with 12 bases between. CDR3: CASSIQGPGTGELFF. CDR3 bases: TGTGCCAGTAGTATCCAGGGGCCGGGCACCGGGGAGCTGTTTTTT.

CDR3 sequence: CSVDRTGGSNQPQHF. The CDR3 nucleotides read TGCAGCGTAGATAGGACAGGCGGTAGCAATCAGCCCCAGCATTTT. V gene TRBV29-1 combines with J gene TRBJ1-5; 7 bases are a match to TRBD1. V shed 6 bases, J shed 0 bases, and the junction held 8 bases outside the gene matches. CDR3 length equals 15 residues. Germline CDR1 and CDR2: SQVTM and ANQGSEA.

The chain is built from TRBV20-1 and TRBJ2-5; unclear D gene. Germline CDR1 is DFQATT and CDR2 is SNEGSKA (reference sequence). CDR3 length: 12 residues. V lost 3 bases and J lost 5, with 10 bases in between. The CDR3 coding sequence is TGCAGTGCTAGTTGGGTTTCGGAGACCCAGTACTTC. Its protein product is CSASWVSETQYF.

This clonotype appeared a few times. The chain couples TRBV11-3 to TRBJ2-1, with D perhaps TRBD2 (5 bases). Between the trimmed V and J ends, which lost 1 base and 4 bases, there was a span of 14 bases. There are 16 residues in the CDR3. The germline CDR1 and CDR2 sequences are SGHNT and YENEEA. This chain's CDR3 is CASSLVSASHYNEQFF. Here the CDR3 DNA reads TGTGCCAGCAGCTTAGTATCGGCTAGCCATTACAATGAGCAGTTCTTC.

This clonotype appeared a single time. The chain recombines TRBV11-1 with TRBJ2-1; no firm D call. Germline CDR1 reads SGHAT; CDR2 reads FQDESV (reference sequence). Between the trimmed V and J ends, which lost 5 bases and 7 bases, there was a span of 6 bases. This CDR3 is 11 amino acids long. The CDR3 here is CASSPQNEQFF. CDR3 DNA sequence: TGTGCCAGCAGCCCTCAAAATGAGCAGTTCTTC.

The J gene is TRBJ2-5, the V gene TRBV29-1, with TRBD2 matching over 11 bases. Germline assignment: CDR1 SQVTM and CDR2 ANQGSEA. Losses at the gene ends were 4 bases for V and 5 bases for J; bases not matched to a gene: 3. The CDR3 spans 13 residues. The CDR3 reads CSVAGLAEETQYF. In DNA, the CDR3 is TGCAGCGTTGCGGGACTAGCGGAGGAGACCCAGTACTTC.

J is TRBJ2-7 and V is TRBV11-2, with TRBD1 matching 7 bases. CDR3 size: 14 residues. The germline gives CDR1 SGHAT, CDR2 FQNNGV. V shed 5 bases, J shed 2 bases, and the junction held 6 bases outside the gene matches. In DNA, the CDR3 is TGTGCCAGCAGCCCGGGACAGCTACCCTACGAGCAGTACTTC. It encodes CASSPGQLPYEQYF.

The chain joins TRBV5-6 to TRBJ2-7; D not resolved. Germline V gives CDR1 SGHDT, CDR2 YYEEEE. The CDR3 spans 12 residues. Between the trimmed V and J ends, which lost 0 bases and 5 bases, there was a span of 6 bases. The CDR3 DNA follows: TGTGCCAGCAGCTTGGGTCGGCACGAGCAGTACTTC. Translation: CASSLGRHEQYF.

This chain links TRBV5-1 with TRBJ1-1, with D maybe TRBD1 (6 bases). The CDR3 is made up of 16 amino acids. Germline CDR1 and CDR2: SGHRS and YFSETQ. V gave up 3 bases and J gave up 2 bases, with 17 bases separating them. The CDR3 sequence is CASSWRGGAGNTEAFF. The CDR3 coding sequence is TGCGCCAGCAGCTGGCGCGGGGGCGCAGGAAACACTGAAGCTTTCTTT. The whole variable domain, filled in from reference TRBV5-1 and TRBJ1-1, reads KAGVTQTPRYLIKTRGQQVTLSCSPISGHRSVSWYQQTPGQGLQFLFEYFSETQRNKGNFPGRFSGRQFSNSRSEMNVSTLELGDSALYLCASSWRGGAGNTEAFFGQGTRLTVV.

The chain uses TRBV5-1 and TRBJ1-1; D is unclear. V dropped 3 bases and J dropped 2 bases, with 11 bases sitting between them. Germline values: CDR1 SGHRS, CDR2 YFSETQ. CDR3 size: 14 residues. The CDR3 sequence: CASSSTGSNTEAFF. CDR3 DNA sequence: TGCGCCAGCAGCTCAACCGGGAGCAACACTGAAGCTTTCTTT.

This rearrangement joins TRBV5-1 to TRBJ2-5; D might be TRBD2 (5 bases). Trimming took 2 bases from V and 3 from J, leaving 8 bases between them. CDR1 and CDR2 (germline): SGHRS, YFSETQ. This CDR3 has 13 amino acids. CDR3 sequence (DNA): TGCGCCAGCAGCTTAGGACTGGAAGAGACCCAGTACTTC. It codes for CASSLGLEETQYF.